This T cell receptor beta chain was retrieved from a study of PD-1 blockade in classical Hodgkin lymphoma. Overall study findings and caveats: Sources of repertoire differences remain undefined, possibly disease activity or prior therapy.

Time point indicated: newly diagnosed, previously untreated cHL patient sample. The comparison group had newly diagnosed, previously untreated classical Hodgkin lymphoma. In this sample, this clone turned up once. Its cognate antigen is unknown. Sequencing was performed with immunoSEQ multiplex PCR; in TCRdb, only in-frame clones are kept and a portion is missing. This table has around 30,000 clones, 80% to 95% appearing once. This CDR3 has 16 amino acids. V shed 5 bases, J shed 4 bases, and the junction held 6 bases outside the gene matches. Germline lookup yields CDR1 SGHTA and CDR2 FQGTGA. V gene TRBV7-3 combines with J gene TRBJ2-3; 13 bases are shared with TRBD2. The sequencing input was peripheral blood mononuclear cells (PBMCs). This clonotype was sampled from a human donor with classical Hodgkin lymphoma. CDR3 sequence (DNA): TGTGCCAGCAGCCCTGACGGACTAGCGGGAGCAGATACGCAGTATTTT. Protein sequence: CASSPDGLAGADTQYF. Full variable domain (rest looked up from reference TRBV7-3 and TRBJ2-3): GAGVSQTPSNKVTEKGKYVELRCDPISGHTALYWYRQSLGQGPEFLIYFQGTGAADDSGLPNDRFFAVRPEGSVSTLKIQRTERGDSAVYLCASSPDGLAGADTQYFGPGTRLTVL.